This TCR beta chain was identified in a study of cytotoxic CD8 clonotypes in ibrutinib-treated CLL. Background on the study: Partial response occurred in approximately 24 patients and complete response in 2; at median about 70 months, approximately 14 remained remitted and approximately twelve progressed. Samples had a mean of approximately 260,000 productive templates and tens of thousands of productive rearrangements. After treatment lasting a median roughly 12 months, range 6 to 36, response samples were collected. Study findings and constraints: Private clonotypes, not public ones, expanded at ibrutinib response.

This clone was counted only a few times. The antigen is undetermined. V was shortened by 6 bases and J by 1 base, with 15 bases between the two germline ends. The CDR3 spans 15 residues. In germline, CDR1 is SGHDN, CDR2 FVKESK. Here immunoSEQ multiplex PCR was the method, and the copy in TCRdb shows in-frame clones only, minus some. Here the sample spans tens of thousands of clones, roughly three fifths being singletons. The clonotype comes from a human donor with chronic lymphocytic leukemia. The material was PBMCs, obtained after 24 months of ibrutinib treatment. This chain links TRBV14 with TRBJ1-2; D possibly corresponds to TRBD1 (6 bases). This chain's CDR3 is CASSSRTAHNYGYTF. CDR3 in DNA: TGTGCCAGCAGTAGCCGGACAGCTCATAACTATGGCTACACCTTC. The full variable domain, in which reference TRBV14 and TRBJ1-2 provide the parts outside the CDR3, is EAGVTQFPSHSVIEKGQTVTLRCDPISGHDNLYWYRRVMGKEIKFLLHFVKESKQDESGMPNNRFLAERTGGTYSTLKVQPAELEDSGVYFCASSSRTAHNYGYTFGSGTRLTVV.